This is a list of T cell receptor beta chains from one sample in a study of blood T cell repertoires in COVID-19. TCRdb's copy holds only in-frame clones and misses some; the assay was immunoSEQ multiplex PCR. This sample has 150,000 to 160,000 clones, with about four fifths found just once. The source material was peripheral blood. Receptors originate from a man in his sixties with acute or convalescent COVID-19. CDR3s include the opening cysteine and the closing phenylalanine or tryptophan. Each record gives: V gene, J gene, D gene, clone size, CDR3 DNA, CDR3 protein. D genes are given only for firm matches. Some rows have no size entry. The others give once, few or many, or a class for an expanded clone.

>TRBV28|TRBJ2-7|TRBD1|-
TGTGCCAGCAGTTTAGAGGGACAGGGTACCTACGAGCAGTACTTC
CASSLEGQGTYEQYF
>TRBV7-3|TRBJ1-2|-|few
TGTGCCAGCAGCTTAAAACACGGGGGCTATGGCTACACCTTC
CASSLKHGGYGYTF
>TRBV3-1/TRBV3-2|TRBJ2-3|TRBD1|-
TGTGCCAGAGGGGGCCACACAGATACGCAGTATTTT
CARGGHTDTQYF
>TRBV4-1|TRBJ1-6|-|-
TGCGCCAGCAGCCCACAGGCTAATGCGGGGGGGACTTCACCCCTCCACTTT
CASSPQANAGGTSPLHF
>TRBV6-5|TRBJ2-5|TRBD2|-
TGTGCCAGCAGTTACGGGGGAGGGCGCTGGGAGACCCAGTACTTC
CASSYGGGRWETQYF
>TRBV11-3|TRBJ1-3|TRBD1|once
TGTGCCAGCAGCCTCACAGGGGTGGCTGGAAACACCATATATTTT
CASSLTGVAGNTIYF
>TRBV4-2|TRBJ2-1|-|few
TGTGCCAGCAGCCAAGCTTTGGGGGGGGGCCCCTACAATGAGCAGTTCTTC
CASSQALGGGPYNEQFF
>TRBV5-5|TRBJ1-6|TRBD1|few
TGTGCCAGCAGCTTGGAGGGACAGGCGTCAAGGCCCCTCCACTTT
CASSLEGQASRPLHF
>TRBV6-2/TRBV6-3|TRBJ2-2|TRBD2|-
TGTGCCAGCAGTCCCCCGGGGGGATACACCGGGGAGCTGTTTTTT
CASSPPGGYTGELFF
>TRBV7-3|TRBJ1-6|TRBD1|-
TGTGCCAGCAGCGCGACAGGGAAAGGCTCACCCCTCCACTTT
CASSATGKGSPLHF
>TRBV5-1|TRBJ2-2|-|-
TGCGCCAGCAGCTCAGGGGCGCCATACACCGGGGAGCTGTTTTTT
CASSSGAPYTGELFF
>TRBV7-2|TRBJ2-7|-|-
TGTGCCAGCAGCCTGAGGTACGAGCAGTACTTC
CASSLRYEQYF
>TRBV5-1|TRBJ2-1|TRBD1|-
TGCGCCAGCAGCTACCGGGACAGCTCCTACAATGAGCAGTTCTTC
CASSYRDSSYNEQFF
>TRBV4-2|TRBJ1-1|-|-
TGTGCCAGCAGCCAGGGCCCCGGGGATGGCACTGAAGCTTTCTTT
CASSQGPGDGTEAFF
>TRBV6-5|TRBJ2-5|-|-
TGTGCCAGCAGGTCCCGGCAGCCGGGAGAGACCCAGTACTTC
CASRSRQPGETQYF
>TRBV6-5|TRBJ1-4|-|-
TGTGCCAGCAGTTACTCGAGGACTAATGAAAAACTGTTTTTT
CASSYSRTNEKLFF
>TRBV3-1/TRBV3-2|TRBJ1-2|TRBD1|-
TGTGCCAGCAGCCAATCAGGGGGAAGCTATGGCTACACCTTC
CASSQSGGSYGYTF
>TRBV2|TRBJ1-1|-|once
TGTGCCAGCAGTTATTTGTCGATCTTGGAGACTGAAGCTTTCTTT
CASSYLSILETEAFF
>TRBV28|TRBJ1-6|TRBD1|-
TGTGCCAGCAGTTTGACAGGGCTCTCCTATAATTCACCCCTCCACTTT
CASSLTGLSYNSPLHF
>TRBV9|TRBJ2-3|TRBD2|-
TGTGCCAGCAGCCCTGGGCTAGCGGGAGATTCAGATACGCAGTATTTT
CASSPGLAGDSDTQYF
>TRBV28|TRBJ1-5|-|-
TGTGCCAGCAGTTTATTAGGTACAGGAGCGCAGCCCCAGCATTTT
CASSLLGTGAQPQHF
>TRBV11-2|TRBJ2-1|TRBD2|-
TGTGCCAGCAGCTCGGAGCTAGCGGGGGGCTACAATGAGCAGTTCTTC
CASSSELAGGYNEQFF
>TRBV7-9|TRBJ1-1|-|few
TGTGCCAGCAGCTTAGGCCAGTTTAACACTGAAGCTTTCTTT
CASSLGQFNTEAFF
>TRBV19|TRBJ2-7|-|-
TGTGAGGGGGTGATATACGAGCAGTACTTC
CEGVIYEQYF
>TRBV5-1|TRBJ1-2|-|-
TGCGCCAGCAGCTTGGGGACAGTGAACTATGGCTACACCTTC
CASSLGTVNYGYTF
>TRBV7-9|TRBJ1-1|-|-
TGTGCCAGCAGCCGCAGCCCACAGGGAAGCACTGAAGCTTTCTTT
CASSRSPQGSTEAFF
>TRBV5-1|TRBJ2-5|-|-
TGCGCCAGCAGCTTGGCTACGGGGGGCGCGGAGGAGACCCAGTACTTC
CASSLATGGAEETQYF
>TRBV5-8|TRBJ2-5|-|-
TGTGCCAGCAGCCAAGGGGCGCGGTCCCAAGAGACCCAGTACTTC
CASSQGARSQETQYF
>TRBV20-1|TRBJ1-1|-|-
TGCGGCCCAAATCGGGACAAGGAAGCTTTCTTT
CGPNRDKEAFF
>TRBV4-1|TRBJ2-4|-|-
TGCGCCAGCAGCCAAGAGGGTAGCGGAGTAGCCAAAAACATTCAGTACTTC
CASSQEGSGVAKNIQYF
>TRBV7-2|TRBJ1-3|-|once
TGTGCCAGCAGCTTTGGAGGAGCCAGGAACACCATATATTTT
CASSFGGARNTIYF
>TRBV5-6|TRBJ1-1|-|-
TGTGCCAGCAGCTTCTTCGGGGAGAATAAAGCAGCTTTCTTT
CASSFFGENKAAFF